The clone carrying this T cell receptor beta chain was detected ten times or more. Its antigen is unknown. RNA and DNA were co-extracted from about 19-30 mg of unsorted bulk tissue. Patients underwent surgical resection for primary liver carcinoma. The germline gives CDR1 MNHNS, CDR2 SASEGT. Trimming removed 3 bases at V and 6 bases at J, with 15 bases between. The CDR3 has 14 amino acids. With approximately 500 ng total RNA as template and a constant-region primer, TCR beta cDNA was made. It was through three nested multiplex PCR rounds of slightly modified ARM-PCR that TCR beta libraries arose. Use of TRBV1-TRBV30 forward primers with a C-beta reverse primer characterized the first two PCR rounds, which lasted around 10 cycles each. TCRdb reprocessed the multiplex PCR reads via MiXCR and lists one record per CDR3 protein. Counted here are tens of thousands of distinct CDR3 sequences, roughly 80% occurring once; the ten biggest clones make up about 37%.

This sample is part of a study of tumor-infiltrating lymphocytes in primary liver carcinoma. Overall study: The patients, men and women alike, were aged 30 to 69 years. Study-wide results and limits: Top-250-clone fractions were significantly higher in tumors than in blood (p = 0.039). Tumor region pairs overlapped more than did tumor-adjacent and tumor-blood pairs.

This clonotype was sampled from a woman aged 25 to 39 with primary liver carcinoma and hepatitis B virus infection. Sequenced: tumor-adjacent normal liver tissue. The V call is TRBV6-1, the J call TRBJ2-7; D might be TRBD2 (6 bases). For the CDR3, the DNA is TGTGCCAGCAGTGACCCGGGAGTGGGGCTCGAGCAGTACTTC. As protein: CASSDPGVGLEQYF.